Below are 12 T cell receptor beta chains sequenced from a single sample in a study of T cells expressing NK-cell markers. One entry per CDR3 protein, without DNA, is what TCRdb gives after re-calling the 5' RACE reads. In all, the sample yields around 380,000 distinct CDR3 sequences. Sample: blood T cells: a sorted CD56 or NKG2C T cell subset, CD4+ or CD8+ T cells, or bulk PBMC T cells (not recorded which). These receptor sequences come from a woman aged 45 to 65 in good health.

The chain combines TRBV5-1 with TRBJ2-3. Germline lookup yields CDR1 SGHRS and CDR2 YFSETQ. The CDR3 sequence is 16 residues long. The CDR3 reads CASSLESGASTDTQYF.

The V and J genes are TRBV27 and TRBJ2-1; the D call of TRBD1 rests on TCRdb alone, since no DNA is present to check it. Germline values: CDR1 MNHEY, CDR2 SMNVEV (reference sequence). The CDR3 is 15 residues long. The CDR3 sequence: CASSSGGRLNNEQFF.

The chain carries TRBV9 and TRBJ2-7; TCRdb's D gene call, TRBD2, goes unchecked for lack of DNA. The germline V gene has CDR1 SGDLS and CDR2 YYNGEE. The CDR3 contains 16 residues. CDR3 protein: CASSVSGGGPAYEQYF.

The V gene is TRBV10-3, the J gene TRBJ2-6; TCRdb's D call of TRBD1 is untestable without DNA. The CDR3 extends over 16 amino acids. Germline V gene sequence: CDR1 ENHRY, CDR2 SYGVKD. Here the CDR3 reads CASRNRVGSGANVLTF.

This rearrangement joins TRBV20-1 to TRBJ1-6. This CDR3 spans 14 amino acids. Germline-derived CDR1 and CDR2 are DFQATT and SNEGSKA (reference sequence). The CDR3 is CSASPNAYNSPLHF.

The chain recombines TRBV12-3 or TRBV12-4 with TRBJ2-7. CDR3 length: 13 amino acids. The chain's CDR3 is CASSHDGPYEQYF.

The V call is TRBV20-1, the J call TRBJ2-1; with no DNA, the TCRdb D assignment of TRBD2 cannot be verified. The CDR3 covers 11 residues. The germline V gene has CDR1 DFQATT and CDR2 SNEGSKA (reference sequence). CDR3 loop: CSATFPPEQFF.

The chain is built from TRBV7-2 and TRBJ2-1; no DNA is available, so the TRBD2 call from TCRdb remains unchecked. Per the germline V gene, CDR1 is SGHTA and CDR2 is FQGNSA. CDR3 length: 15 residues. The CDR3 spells CASSSELDVYNEQFF. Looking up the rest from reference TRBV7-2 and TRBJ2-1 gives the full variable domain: GAGVSQSPSNKVTEKGKDVELRCDPISGHTALYWYRQSLGQGLEFLIYFQGNSAPDKSGLPSDRFSAERTGGSVSTLTIQRTQQEDSAVYLCASSSELDVYNEQFFGPGTRLTVL.

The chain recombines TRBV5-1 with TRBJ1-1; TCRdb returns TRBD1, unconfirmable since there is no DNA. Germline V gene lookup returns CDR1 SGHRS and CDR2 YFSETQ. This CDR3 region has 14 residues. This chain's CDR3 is CASSLLGGGTEAFF.

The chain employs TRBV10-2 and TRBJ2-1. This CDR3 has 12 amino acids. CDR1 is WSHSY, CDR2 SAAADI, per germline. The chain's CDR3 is CASAVIHNEQFF.

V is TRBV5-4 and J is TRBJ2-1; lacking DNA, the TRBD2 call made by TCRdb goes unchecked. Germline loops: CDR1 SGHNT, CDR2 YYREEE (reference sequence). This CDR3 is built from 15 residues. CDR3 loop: CASSPSPYSYNEQFF.

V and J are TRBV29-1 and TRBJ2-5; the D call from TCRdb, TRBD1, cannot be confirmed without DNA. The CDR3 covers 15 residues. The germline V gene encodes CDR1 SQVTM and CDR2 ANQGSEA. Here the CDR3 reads CSVGTGTGLSETQYF. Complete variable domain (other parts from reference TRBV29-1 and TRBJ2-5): SAVISQKPSRDICQRGTSLTIQCQVDSQVTMMFWYRQQPGQSLTLIATANQGSEATYESGFVIDKFPISRPNLTFSTLTVSNMSPEDSSIYLCSVGTGTGLSETQYFGPGTRLLVL.